The 16 T cell receptor beta chains presented below share a single source sample, sequenced in a study of radiation and T cells in renal cell carcinoma (dated by TCRdb to 2018 to 2020). The library came from the immunoSEQ multiplex PCR assay. The clones in this table, taken by TCRdb from immuneACCESS, are in-frame only. Not every clone is retained; where verified, under half of the shortfall comes from an unresolved V gene, and the cause of the rest is unknown. Present in this sample are approximately 110,000 clones, approximately 82% of which were seen just once. The ten most abundant clones make up less than 3.5% of the sample. The time point label of this sample denotes: baseline pretreatment blood. What this sample's treatment or condition label stands for: 15 Gy SBRT to primary tumor, nephrectomy 4 weeks later. Sequencing was performed on blood, taken from a patient whose treatment included radiotherapy and nephrectomy. These receptors came from an older woman with renal cell carcinoma.

The count of this clone is one. The chain carries TRBV6-1 and TRBJ2-5; a weak D match, TRBD2 (6 bases). The J call may be wrong; the DNA end is better matched by TRBJ2-7. The CDR3 is made up of 15 amino acids. Germline values: CDR1 MNHNS, CDR2 SASEGT. The CDR3 sequence: CASRTAPGVSYEQYF. CDR3 coding DNA: TGTGCCAGCAGGACGGCCCCGGGGGTCTCCTACGAGCAGTACTTC.

J is TRBJ2-1 and V is TRBV6-1; D may be TRBD2 (6 bases). Germline CDR1 is MNHNS and CDR2 is SASEGT. The CDR3 loop spans 15 amino acids. V shed 6 bases and J shed 9 bases, with 21 bases lying between them. CDR3 sequence (DNA): TGTGCCAGCAGCCCCAATCCGGGACTCGGGGGTGAGCAGTTCTTC. It encodes CASSPNPGLGGEQFF.

This clone was seen only once. The chain uses TRBV6-5 and TRBJ2-1; D remains ambiguous. CDR1 is MNHEY, CDR2 SVGAGI, per germline. The germline V and J ends were trimmed by 6 bases and 7 bases, with 7 bases remaining between them. The CDR3 has 11 amino acids. The CDR3 nucleotides read TGTGCCAGCAGGGGGTCGAATGAGCAGTTCTTC. Amino acids: CASRGSNEQFF.

J is TRBJ1-4 and V is TRBV2; D possibly corresponds to TRBD1 (6 bases). Germline CDR1 and CDR2: SNHLY and FYNNEI. The CDR3 covers 16 residues. Trimming took 5 bases from V and 0 from J, leaving 13 bases between them. DNA for the CDR3: TGTGCCAGCAGTTCTAAACAGGGCCCAACTAATGAAAAACTGTTTTTT. This encodes CASSSKQGPTNEKLFF.

The chain employs TRBV5-1 and TRBJ1-1; possible D gene TRBD1, 5 bases. This CDR3 is 14 amino acids long. Looked up from germline, CDR1 is SGHRS and CDR2 is YFSETQ. V shed 1 base and J shed 1 base, with 8 bases lying between them. This CDR3 reads CASSLRQGNTEAFF. The DNA of the CDR3 is TGCGCCAGCAGCTTGCGGCAGGGGAACACTGAAGCTTTCTTT.

This chain's CDR3 is CSVAETGTGHIYTF. CDR3 in DNA: TGCAGCGTTGCCGAAACCGGGACAGGGCATATCTACACCTTC. The chain combines TRBV29-1 with TRBJ1-2; 9 bases match TRBD1. Germline V gives CDR1 SQVTM, CDR2 ANQGSEA. Trimming removed 4 bases from V and 10 bases from J; junction bases left unmatched: 13. This CDR3 region has 14 residues. Looking up the rest from reference TRBV29-1 and TRBJ1-2 gives the full variable domain: SAVISQKPSRDICQRGTSLTIQCQVDSQVTMMFWYRQQPGQSLTLIATANQGSEATYESGFVIDKFPISRPNLTFSTLTVSNMSPEDSSIYLCSVAETGTGHIYTFGSGTRLTVV.

This clone was picked up a small number of times. The rearrangement links TRBV5-6 to TRBJ1-4, with D unresolved. Germline V lookup: CDR1 SGHDT, CDR2 YYEEEE. The CDR3 extends over 15 amino acids. The V end lost 4 bases, the J end lost 6 bases, and 16 bases lay between the germline ends. CDR3 coding DNA: TGTGCCAGCAGCCCATCCAGACTACGTGATGAAAAACTGTTTTTT. Translation: CASSPSRLRDEKLFF.

The gene calls are TRBV29-1 and TRBJ2-7; D is possibly TRBD2 (6 bases). Trimming took off 5 bases at V and 6 bases at J, with 14 bases between the two ends. This CDR3 has 12 amino acids. CDR1 and CDR2 from the germline V gene are SQVTM and ANQGSEA. Here the CDR3 reads CSVLWQGGEQYF. In DNA, the CDR3 is TGCAGCGTTCTTTGGCAGGGAGGCGAGCAGTACTTC.

The chain uses TRBV28 and TRBJ2-1, with 9 bases lining up with TRBD2. Germline CDR1 is MDHEN and CDR2 is SYDVKM. This CDR3 spans 14 amino acids. The V gene end was trimmed by 8 bases and the J gene end by 12 bases; junction bases not matched to a gene: 14. The CDR3 nucleotides read TGTGCCAGCCGGAGCGGGGGGCCCAGTCGGGGGCAGTTCTTC. Protein product: CASRSGGPSRGQFF.

The genes are TRBV9 and TRBJ1-4; D ambiguous. In germline, CDR1 is SGDLS, CDR2 YYNGEE. The V end lost 4 bases, the J end lost 2 bases, and 18 bases lay between the germline ends. This CDR3 contains 17 residues. The CDR3 region is CASSPQMRPSTNEKLFF. CDR3 coding DNA: TGTGCCAGCAGCCCCCAGATGCGGCCTTCCACTAATGAAAAACTGTTTTTT.

The rearrangement uses TRBV6-1 and TRBJ2-1, with D perhaps matching TRBD1 or TRBD2 (6 bases each). This CDR3 is 14 amino acids long. The V end lost 4 bases, the J end lost 13 bases, and 20 bases lay between the germline ends. CDR1 and CDR2 (germline): MNHNS, SASEGT. For the CDR3, the DNA is TGTGCCAGCAGTGTGGGGGTAGGGGGGATAAGTCAGTTCTTC. This sequence encodes CASSVGVGGISQFF.

The chain employs TRBV7-9 and TRBJ2-1, with D uncertain. In germline, CDR1 is SEHNR, CDR2 FQNEAQ (reference sequence). V was trimmed by 6 bases and J by 10 bases, leaving 10 bases between them. This CDR3 is 11 amino acids long. Here the CDR3 reads CASRAVSEQFF. The CDR3 DNA is TGTGCCAGCAGGGCGGTATCGGAGCAGTTCTTC.

The sample holds a few counts of this clone. V and J are TRBV10-3 and TRBJ1-1, with 8 positions matching TRBD1. The CDR3 length is 16 residues. Germline loops: CDR1 ENHRY, CDR2 SYGVKD. Losses at the gene ends were 0 bases for V and 4 bases for J; bases not matched to a gene: 7. CDR3 loop: CAISESRTGQGTEAFF. The DNA of the CDR3 is TGTGCCATCAGTGAGTCGAGGACAGGGCAAGGCACTGAAGCTTTCTTT.

This clone was seen a handful of times. This chain joins TRBV14 and TRBJ2-3; a weak D match, TRBD1 (5 bases). Germline loops: CDR1 SGHDN, CDR2 FVKESK. The CDR3 spans 16 residues. The germline V and J ends were trimmed by 1 base and 3 bases, with 14 bases remaining between them. The chain's CDR3 is CASSQGWGAVTDTQYF. Written as DNA, the CDR3 is TGTGCCAGCAGCCAAGGATGGGGCGCGGTTACAGATACGCAGTATTTT. The whole variable domain, filled in from reference TRBV14 and TRBJ2-3, reads EAGVTQFPSHSVIEKGQTVTLRCDPISGHDNLYWYRRVMGKEIKFLLHFVKESKQDESGMPNNRFLAERTGGTYSTLKVQPAELEDSGVYFCASSQGWGAVTDTQYFGPGTRLTVL.

The chain joins TRBV10-3 to TRBJ2-7; possibly TRBD1 for D (5 bases). V lost 5 bases and J lost 5, with 10 bases in between. The CDR3 contains 12 residues. Germline lookup yields CDR1 ENHRY and CDR2 SYGVKD. The CDR3: CAISNSRDEQYF. CDR3 sequence (DNA): TGTGCCATCAGTAACAGCAGGGACGAGCAGTACTTC.

V is TRBV18 and J is TRBJ2-1; perhaps TRBD2 as D (5 bases). Trimming left V 1 base short and J 10 bases short, with 11 bases between. The CDR3 totals 13 residues. Germline lookup yields CDR1 KGHSH and CDR2 LQKENI. The CDR3 sequence: CASSPQRSGEQFF. In DNA form, the CDR3 reads TGTGCCAGCTCACCACAAAGAAGCGGAGAGCAGTTCTTC.